This T cell receptor beta chain was sequenced in a study of blood T cell repertoires in COVID-19. Clones were sequenced by immunoSEQ multiplex PCR, and TCRdb holds only the in-frame ones, with some missing. Among about 420,000 clones listed, 70% to 90% were seen once. Enrolled during active infection, Seattle patients were then followed longitudinally. CDR3 length: 15 residues. CDR1 is KGHDR and CDR2 is SFDVKD in the germline V gene. The ends were cut back, 3 bases at V and 7 bases at J, with 15 bases in the middle. The sample comprised peripheral blood. The clonotype was recovered from a young man with COVID-19, enrolled during active disease. The J gene is TRBJ2-1, the V gene TRBV24-1; D possibly corresponds to TRBD2 (7 bases). Here the CDR3 reads CATSDGGGARNEQFF. CDR3 DNA sequence: TGTGCCACCAGTGATGGGGGGGGCGCCCGGAATGAGCAGTTCTTC.